The subject of this entry is one TCR beta chain. What it binds is not known. TCRdb's table, derived via immunoSEQ multiplex PCR, lists solely in-frame clones and lacks some. Of 120,000 or so clones in the sample, over 90% are singletons; the top ten hold 2.9%. The CDR3 spans 19 residues. V lost 0 bases and J lost 0, with 21 bases in between. CDR1 SGHKS and CDR2 YYEKEE come from the germline V gene (reference sequence). The data originate from a study of T cell responses to AZD1222 COVID-19 vaccine. Study findings and constraints: Samples come after the peak T cell response, not at day 14. Recipients of two AZD1222 doses showed rising Spike-specific TCR breadth and depth.

The sample was peripheral blood, taken 28 days after the second AZD1222 dose. This TCR derives from an adult who received the AZD1222 COVID-19 vaccine. This chain uses TRBV5-5 with TRBJ1-1; D is undetermined. CDR3 sequence reads: CASSLAHSTDLPLNTEAFF. CDR3 DNA sequence: TGTGCCAGCAGCTTGGCCCATTCCACGGACCTACCATTGAACACTGAAGCTTTCTTT. The variable domain in full, with the rest retrieved from reference TRBV5-5 and TRBJ1-1, is DAGVTQSPTHLIKTRGQQVTLRCSPISGHKSVSWYQQVLGQGPQFIFQYYEKEERGRGNFPDRFSARQFPNYSSELNVNALLLGDSALYLCASSLAHSTDLPLNTEAFFGQGTRLTVV.